The 17 T cell receptor beta chains listed next were all sequenced from one sample in a study of human T cells and chemical hapten exposure. MiXCR was run by TCRdb on the RACE reads, yielding one entry per CDR3 protein. The repertoire holds 75,000 to 100,000 distinct CDR3 sequences, with about 9.3% as singletons. Time point specified: patch test 2, 6 weeks after DPC sensitization. Described treatment: therapeutic diphenylcyclopropenone sensitization with weekly scalp DPC. This specimen consisted of whole blood, obtained in connection with sensitization to the hapten diphenylcyclopropenone (DPC). Source of these receptors: a woman between 40 and 50 years old with alopecia areata. Some clones in this sample may be carry-over from other donors' samples.

This chain connects TRBV6-2 or TRBV6-3 to TRBJ2-5; 11 bases fit TRBD2. The ends lost 6 bases at V and 1 base at J; junction bases unmatched: 4. Looked up from germline, CDR1 is MNHEY and CDR2 is SVGEGT. This CDR3 region has 15 residues. The CDR3: CASRPGLAVQETQYF. CDR3 DNA: TGTGCCAGCAGACCGGGACTAGCGGTCCAAGAGACCCAGTACTTC.

The chain uses TRBV28 and TRBJ2-1, with 13 nucleotides matching TRBD2. Germline trimming cut 6 bases from V and 5 bases from J; bases unmatched to any gene: 4. Germline V gene data show CDR1 as MDHEN and CDR2 as SYDVKM. The CDR3 sequence is 15 residues long. The CDR3 loop reads CASSPGTSGNNEQFF. The DNA of the CDR3 is TGTGCCAGCAGCCCTGGGACTAGCGGGAACAATGAGCAGTTCTTC.

This clonotype was seen many times. The chain joins TRBV5-5 to TRBJ1-5, with 10 positions matching TRBD1. Germline loops: CDR1 SGHKS, CDR2 YYEKEE (reference sequence). Trimming took 4 bases from V and 3 from J; bases not matched to a gene: 4. This CDR3 contains 15 residues. CDR3 amino acids: CASSVRQGANQPQHF. In nucleotides, the CDR3 is TGTGCCAGCAGCGTGAGACAGGGGGCCAATCAGCCCCAGCATTTT.

The table lists this clonotype with a few counts. J is TRBJ2-5 and V is TRBV7-3, with D unresolved. Trimming pared 4 bases from V and 5 bases from J, leaving 11 bases between. The CDR3 runs to 13 residues. The germline gives CDR1 SGHTA, CDR2 FQGTGA. For the CDR3, the DNA is TGTGCCAGCAGCTCTGAGTTTGGGGAGACCCAGTACTTC. It yields the protein CASSSEFGETQYF.

In this sample, this clonotype turned up a few times. This chain joins TRBV7-6 and TRBJ2-4, with D tentatively TRBD1 (7 bases). Germline lookup yields CDR1 SGHVS and CDR2 FNYEAQ. Trimming removed 1 base from V and 3 bases from J, with 19 bases in between. The CDR3 sequence is 18 residues long. Here the CDR3 DNA reads TGTGCCAGCAGCTTAGAGGCTGCAGGGGGGCAGGGCAAAAACATTCAGTACTTC. Translated, it gives CASSLEAAGGQGKNIQYF.

This clonotype was counted only a few times. V usage is TRBV7-3 and J usage is TRBJ2-3; D is unresolved. The germline V and J ends were trimmed by 4 bases and 8 bases, with 13 bases remaining between them. CDR3 length: 13 residues. CDR1 SGHTA and CDR2 FQGTGA come from the germline V gene. CDR3 in amino acids: CASSSGVVGTQYF. In DNA form, the CDR3 reads TGTGCCAGCAGCTCCGGCGTTGTAGGTACGCAGTATTTT.

The chain employs TRBV6-5 and TRBJ1-2; 12 nucleotides match TRBD1. Per the germline V gene, CDR1 is MNHEY and CDR2 is SVGAGI. Losses at the gene ends were 5 bases for V and 4 bases for J; bases not matched to a gene: 8. The CDR3 contains 16 residues. DNA of the CDR3: TGTGCCAGCAGTCCCGGGACAGGGGGCTGGGGCTATGGCTACACCTTC. Its protein product is CASSPGTGGWGYGYTF.

This clonotype was seen many times. The J gene is TRBJ2-2, the V gene TRBV27; D remains ambiguous. This CDR3 contains 13 residues. CDR1 is MNHEY, CDR2 SMNVEV, per germline (reference sequence). V was trimmed by 2 bases and J by 5 bases, leaving 6 bases between them. The CDR3: CASSLALTGELFF. The CDR3 coding sequence is TGTGCCAGCAGTTTAGCACTTACCGGGGAGCTGTTTTTT.

The genes are TRBV29-1 and TRBJ2-1; 13 bases fit TRBD2. Germline V lookup: CDR1 SQVTM, CDR2 ANQGSEA. With V trimmed by 4 bases and J by 9 bases, 3 bases remained unmatched. This CDR3 is built from 13 residues. This CDR3 is CSVATSGRSEQFF. The CDR3 DNA sequence: TGCAGCGTTGCGACTAGCGGGAGGAGTGAGCAGTTCTTC.

V usage is TRBV9 and J usage is TRBJ2-3, with D perhaps TRBD2 (6 bases). V was pared by 2 bases and J by 6 bases, with 19 bases between. The CDR3 consists of 16 residues. CDR1 SGDLS and CDR2 YYNGEE come from the germline V gene. In DNA form, the CDR3 reads TGTGCCAGCAGCGTTGGAGGGAGCGGACTCGGGGATACGCAGTATTTT. Its protein product is CASSVGGSGLGDTQYF.

In this sample, this clonotype turned up many times. V and J are TRBV11-1 and TRBJ2-6; D is unclear. This CDR3 is 15 amino acids long. The germline gives CDR1 SGHAT, CDR2 FQDESV (reference sequence). With 5 bases removed from V and 4 bases from J, the gap between germline ends came to 12 bases. The CDR3 here is CASSNEASGANVLTF. CDR3 in DNA: TGTGCCAGCAGCAACGAGGCGTCCGGGGCCAACGTCCTGACTTTC.

The chain joins TRBV19 to TRBJ1-5; possibly TRBD1 for D (6 bases). Germline assignment: CDR1 LNHDA and CDR2 SQIVND (reference sequence). Deletions cut 3 bases from V and 2 bases from J, with 17 bases between. CDR3 size: 17 residues. CDR3 in DNA: TGTGCCAGTAGTATCTTCGCAGGGGCTGGGGGCAATCAGCCCCAGCATTTT. This translates into CASSIFAGAGGNQPQHF.

This clonotype has ten or more counts. The chain combines TRBV18 with TRBJ1-2, with 8 bases identical to TRBD1. The CDR3 consists of 16 residues. The junction had 15 bases not matched to a gene; V was cut back by 4 bases and J by 8 bases. The germline V gene has CDR1 KGHSH and CDR2 LQKENI. The CDR3, as DNA: TGTGCCAGCTCACTCGACGTTTCTGGACAGGGTAAAGGCTACACCTTC. Its protein is CASSLDVSGQGKGYTF.

This clonotype was observed a handful of times. The chain couples TRBV12-5 to TRBJ2-1; D perhaps matches TRBD1 (5 bases). Germline V gives CDR1 LGHNT, CDR2 FRNRAP. CDR3 length: 14 amino acids. V lost 5 bases and J 2 bases, leaving 10 bases between the germline ends. CDR3 DNA sequence: TGTGCTAGTGGTGCCGACAGCGCCTACAATGAGCAGTTCTTC. Protein: CASGADSAYNEQFF.

The sample holds many counts of this clonotype. The CDR3 DNA follows: TGCAGCGTTGCAGGGACTAGCGGGAGGAATAATGAGCAGTTCTTC. Translated: CSVAGTSGRNNEQFF. The V gene is TRBV29-1, the J gene TRBJ2-1; 15 nucleotides align to TRBD2. The CDR3 is 15 amino acids. The V gene's germline CDR1 is SQVTM and CDR2 ANQGSEA. J gave up 7 bases and V 4 bases, and 5 bases lay outside the gene matches.

This clonotype has only a few counts. The chain is built from TRBV6-6 and TRBJ2-7; D gene ambiguous. Germline V gene sequence: CDR1 MNHNY, CDR2 SVGAGI (reference sequence). V was pared by 0 bases and J by 6 bases, with 6 bases between. The CDR3 has 12 amino acids. The CDR3 DNA reads as TGTGCCAGCAGTTACTCGACGGCCGAGCAGTACTTC. As protein: CASSYSTAEQYF.

This clonotype was recorded at least ten times. V usage is TRBV9 and J usage is TRBJ2-7; D is perhaps TRBD1 (6 bases). Germline values: CDR1 SGDLS, CDR2 YYNGEE. Trimming left V 2 bases short and J 0 bases short, with 9 bases between. The CDR3 totals 14 residues. CDR3: CASSVTGNSYEQYF. The CDR3 nucleotides are TGTGCCAGCAGCGTGACAGGAAACTCCTACGAGCAGTACTTC.